These 17 T cell receptor beta chains share one sample of origin, sequenced in a study of blood T cell repertoires in COVID-19. The protocol was immunoSEQ multiplex PCR, while the TCRdb copy is restricted to in-frame clones and leaves out a portion. The sample yields 40,000 to 50,000 clones, 80% to 90% seen once. Material for sequencing was peripheral blood. The receptors derive from a woman over 75 with COVID-19, enrolled during active disease.

Here the CDR3 reads CASSLQSNTEAFF. CDR3 sequence (DNA): TGTGCCAGCAGTCTCCAGTCTAACACTGAAGCTTTCTTT. The V call is TRBV6-5, the J call TRBJ1-1; no clear D. The germline CDR1 and CDR2 sequences are MNHEY and SVGAGI. Trimming pared 5 bases from V and 2 bases from J, leaving 9 bases between. The length of the CDR3 is 13 residues.

CDR3 amino acids: CASSYGWGTMNTEAFF. CDR3 DNA sequence: TGTGCCAGCAGTTACGGCTGGGGCACCATGAACACTGAAGCTTTCTTT. J is TRBJ1-1 and V is TRBV6-6; D perhaps matches TRBD1 (5 bases). The germline V and J ends were trimmed by 2 bases and 0 bases, with 13 bases remaining between them. CDR3 length: 16 residues. The germline CDR1 and CDR2 sequences are MNHNY and SVGAGI (reference sequence).

This chain links TRBV7-2 with TRBJ1-1, with D possibly TRBD1 on 6 matching bases. Germline V lookup: CDR1 SGHTA, CDR2 FQGNSA. CDR3 size: 14 residues. V lost 5 bases, J lost 5 bases, and 15 bases lay in between. The CDR3 spells CASSPDRVKTEAFF. The CDR3 coding sequence is TGTGCCAGCAGCCCGGACAGAGTAAAAACTGAAGCTTTCTTT.

This sequence joins TRBV28 and TRBJ1-2; the D gene is possibly TRBD1 (5 bases). This CDR3 has 17 residues. V shed 4 bases and J shed 0 bases, with 18 bases lying between them. Germline-derived CDR1 and CDR2 are MDHEN and SYDVKM. CDR3 in DNA: TGTGCCAGCAGTTCCTGGACCAGACAGCATCCTAACTATGGCTACACCTTC. Amino acid sequence: CASSSWTRQHPNYGYTF.

This clone has a single count. The rearrangement links TRBV7-9 to TRBJ2-1; 8 nucleotides match TRBD2. Germline CDR1 is SEHNR and CDR2 is FQNEAQ (reference sequence). Losses at the gene ends were 1 base for V and 1 base for J; bases not matched to a gene: 0. The CDR3 contains 15 residues. CDR3 bases: TGTGCCAGCAGCTTAGTAGCGGGGTCCTACAATGAGCAGTTCTTC. Amino acids: CASSLVAGSYNEQFF.

The chain couples TRBV15 to TRBJ1-4; no firm D call. Germline lookup yields CDR1 LNHNV and CDR2 YYDKDF (reference sequence). V dropped 3 bases and J dropped 7 bases, with 15 bases sitting between them. This CDR3 spans 15 amino acids. CDR3: CATSRAGGFLEKLFF. The CDR3 nucleotides are TGTGCCACCAGCAGGGCCGGAGGGTTCCTTGAAAAACTGTTTTTT.

The rearrangement uses TRBV24-1 and TRBJ2-2; maybe TRBD1 (6 bases). The V end lost 3 bases, the J end lost 4 bases, and 11 bases lay between the germline ends. The CDR3 sequence is 15 residues long. From germline, CDR1 is KGHDR and CDR2 SFDVKD. The CDR3 spells CATSDPGTTTGELFF. CDR3 bases: TGTGCCACCAGTGATCCCGGGACAACCACCGGGGAGCTGTTTTTT.

The chain employs TRBV6-1 and TRBJ1-5; 8 bases map to TRBD1. Germline-derived CDR1 and CDR2 are MNHNS and SASEGT. With V trimmed by 5 bases and J by 3 bases, 6 bases remained unmatched. This CDR3 has 15 residues. In DNA, the CDR3 is TGTGCCAGCAGTCGGACAGGGTCGGACAATCAGCCCCAGCATTTT. Residues: CASSRTGSDNQPQHF.

The V call is TRBV19, the J call TRBJ1-5; D is perhaps TRBD1 (6 bases). Deletions cut 9 bases from V and 6 bases from J, with 21 bases between. In germline, CDR1 is LNHDA, CDR2 SQIVND (reference sequence). The CDR3 covers 15 residues. CDR3 sequence (DNA): TGTGCCAGCAGACCTCGACAGGCCCTCGGTCAGCCCCAGCATTTT. Its protein product is CASRPRQALGQPQHF. Variable domain in full (rest from reference TRBV19 and TRBJ1-5): DGGITQSPKYLFRKEGQNVTLSCEQNLNHDAMYWYRQDPGQGLRLIYYSQIVNDFQKGDIAEGYSVSREKKESFPLTVTSAQKNPTAFYLCASRPRQALGQPQHFGDGTRLSIL.

The rearrangement joins TRBV5-3 to TRBJ1-5, with 7 bases aligning to TRBD1. TRBV5-3 carries the ORF label, with uncertain function. The CDR3 loop spans 14 amino acids. The J segment lost 4 bases and the V segment lost 4 bases, leaving 5 bases of the junction unmatched. CDR3 protein: CARSRDRRNQPQHF. CDR3 sequence (DNA): TGTGCCAGAAGCCGGGACAGAAGGAATCAGCCCCAGCATTTT.

This clone has only one observation. This sequence joins TRBV6-5 and TRBJ1-5; TRBD1 matches at 7 bases. The CDR3 totals 15 residues. Germline V gene sequence: CDR1 MNHEY, CDR2 SVGAGI. Germline trimming cut 5 bases from V and 0 bases from J; bases unmatched to any gene: 4. The CDR3 here is CASSRGQYSNQPQHF. In nucleotides, the CDR3 is TGTGCCAGCAGTCGGGGACAGTATAGCAATCAGCCCCAGCATTTT.

About this clone itself: Different DNA sequences within this sample yield the same CDR3. The gene calls are TRBV7-9 and TRBJ1-1, with D unclear. Germline-derived CDR1 and CDR2 are SEHNR and FQNEAQ (reference sequence). Trimming pared 5 bases from V and 5 bases from J, leaving 6 bases between. The CDR3 contains 11 residues. CDR3 loop: CASSPGTEAFF. The DNA for the CDR3 is TGTGCCAGCAGCCCGGGGACTGAAGCTTTCTTT. The complete variable domain, with remaining parts taken from reference TRBV7-9 and TRBJ1-1, reads DTGVSQNPRHKITKRGQNVTFRCDPISEHNRLYWYRQTLGQGPEFLTYFQNEAQLEKSRLLSDRFSAERPKGSFSTLEIQRTEQGDSAMYLCASSPGTEAFFGQGTRLTVV.

V is TRBV19 and J is TRBJ1-5; D remains ambiguous. Germline assignment: CDR1 LNHDA and CDR2 SQIVND (reference sequence). The CDR3 totals 14 residues. V was clipped by 2 bases and J by 7 bases, with 12 bases between them. CDR3 in amino acids: CASSINGREQPQHF. CDR3 bases: TGTGCCAGTAGTATAAACGGGAGGGAACAGCCCCAGCATTTT.

The table lists this clone with a count of one. The chain uses TRBV5-5 and TRBJ1-2; 8 positions agree with TRBD1. The CDR3 is made up of 19 amino acids. Germline-derived CDR1 and CDR2 are SGHKS and YYEKEE (reference sequence). J lost 0 bases, V lost 2 bases, and 15 bases had no gene match. CDR3 loop: CASSLGGPGGMLANYGYTF. The CDR3 nucleotides read TGTGCCAGCAGCTTAGGGGGGCCAGGGGGCATGTTAGCTAACTATGGCTACACCTTC.

The chain recombines TRBV4-2 with TRBJ1-2; 9 positions agree with TRBD1. This CDR3 is 13 amino acids long. V shed 6 bases, J shed 5 bases, and the junction held 4 bases outside the gene matches. Germline values: CDR1 LGHNA, CDR2 YNFKEQ. The CDR3 region is CASSPGQGYGYTF. The CDR3 region has the DNA TGTGCCAGCAGTCCTGGACAGGGGTATGGCTACACCTTC.

The chain is built from TRBV2 and TRBJ1-5; D uncertain. V was shortened by 9 bases and J by 2 bases, with 11 bases between the two germline ends. The CDR3 consists of 13 residues. Germline CDR1 SNHLY, CDR2 FYNNEI. The CDR3 here is CASGEHRNQPQHF. Written as DNA, the CDR3 is TGTGCCAGTGGAGAACACCGCAATCAGCCCCAGCATTTT.

This sequence joins TRBV7-8 and TRBJ2-7; D is ambiguous. The CDR3 contains 14 residues. The germline V and J ends were trimmed by 4 bases and 3 bases, with 13 bases remaining between them. Germline CDR1 SGHVS, CDR2 FQNEAQ. The chain's CDR3 is CASSSYSTNYEQYF. The DNA of the CDR3 is TGTGCCAGCAGCTCCTATAGTACTAACTACGAGCAGTACTTC. Together with reference TRBV7-8 and TRBJ2-7, the CDR3 gives the full variable domain: GAGVSQSPRYKVAKRGQDVALRCDPISGHVSLFWYQQALGQGPEFLTYFQNEAQLDKSGLPSDRFFAERPEGSVSTLKIQRTQQEDSAVYLCASSSYSTNYEQYFGPGTRLTVT.